What follows is one T cell receptor beta chain and its context. Repertoires were generated with immunoSEQ multiplex PCR, while TCRdb's copy carries only in-frame clones and drops some. The sample shows over 40,000 clones, 65% to 85% of them seen only once. The sample is drawn from a study of OX40 agonist ivuxolimab in advanced cancers. Study-wide background: Ivuxolimab is a fully human IgG2 antibody that activates OX40 (CD134).

The CDR3 covers 16 residues. V was cut by 4 bases and J by 2 bases, with 15 bases left in between. Per the germline V gene, CDR1 is MRHNA and CDR2 is SNTAGT. The origin of this receptor is an adult with an advanced solid tumor such as melanoma, head and neck, liver or kidney cancer. V usage is TRBV6-4 and J usage is TRBJ2-1; D is perhaps TRBD1 or TRBD2 (5 bases each). Source: CD4+ or CD8+ T cells sorted from blood, taken in a trial of the OX40 agonist ivuxolimab. This CDR3 is CASSALGGEAYNEQFF. CDR3 DNA: TGTGCCAGCAGTGCCCTTGGGGGAGAGGCCTACAATGAGCAGTTCTTC.